This entry concerns a single TCR beta chain. Its antigen is currently not known. Nothing much larger sits one base from this clone, and base qualities are not available. These data come from a study of blood T cell repertoires in COVID-19 (dated by TCRdb to the early 2020s). About the investigation overall: Samples covering the acute and convalescent phases of COVID-19 were provided by collaborators in the United States, Italy and Spain. Where available, HLA class I and class II types were obtained from metadata supplied by the sample provider rather than from assay-based typing. Sample metadata almost always included a de-identified subject ID, COVID-19 status, age in years and sex. The material from the prospective study consisted of cDNA or gDNA derived from T cells, B-cell-depleted T cells, or PBMCs. Samples came from the ongoing ImmuneRACE study (first 160 participants) plus 1,254 subjects from 6 global collaborators. Subjects who had been exposed to COVID-19, were actively infected with it, or had recovered from it provided the deeply sampled blood TCRbeta repertoires that made up the dataset. The repertoires were released in a freely available public database intended as a resource for research on the immune response to SARS-CoV-2.

One collaborating source in Seattle enrolled patients while the patients were actively infected and followed the patients over time throughout the course of disease. The collaborating institutions used their own protocols to collect whole blood in K2EDTA tubes. For TCRbeta analysis, collaborators shipped samples in one of three forms: frozen whole blood, isolated PBMCs, or DNA extracted from either of those sample types. From a lookup of the germline V gene, CDR1 and CDR2 are SGHTA and FQGTGA. The CDR3 goes from the cysteine to the phenylalanine over 15 residues. The only DNA kept is the CDR3, 45 bases in frame from the first base. V has 2 bases trimmed and J has 9 bases trimmed; junction bases matching no gene number 7. TCRbeta CDR3 regions were amplified from genomic DNA using the immunoSEQ Assay, a bias-controlled multiplex PCR. As for the authors' bioinformatics: The number of nucleated cells in each sample was estimated by amplification of reference gene primers within the assay. Sequence reads were collapsed and filtered to measure the absolute abundance of every unique TCRbeta CDR3 rearrangement. For each sample, productive Simpson clonality was calculated as the square root of Simpson's diversity index over productive rearrangements. TCRdb carries this immuneACCESS record with in-frame sequences only. Its versions omit some clonotypes, under half of them owing to an unresolved V gene in the studies checked, with the rest unexplained. V, J and clone size derive from that table, while D and trimming were established from the DNA sequence. The sample yields 250,000 to 350,000 clones; just under 90% were counted once. Over 5.5% of the sample is held by the ten biggest clonotypes.

Summary of the overall study and its limitations: The quantity of clinical and demographic metadata differed by source and by participant and was supplied without curation.

Sequences were obtained from peripheral blood. The chain was built from TRBV7-3 and TRBJ1-6; a stretch of 7 junction bases matches TRBD1. This TCR was sampled from a woman between 45 and 65 years old with COVID-19, enrolled during active disease. The bases are TGTGCCAGCAGCTTAGAAACAGGGGTTGCTTCACCCCTCCACTTT. It encodes CASSLETGVASPLHF.